Following are 26 T cell receptor beta chains from one sample sequenced in a study of blood T cell repertoires in COVID-19. Data came from immunoSEQ multiplex PCR; TCRdb stores just in-frame clones and leaves some out. The sample has a few hundred thousand clones, roughly 91% seen once. Material for sequencing was peripheral blood. The receptors originated from a woman in her 30s with COVID-19, enrolled during active disease.

The chain carries TRBV3-1 (or the pseudogene TRBV3-2) and TRBJ2-5, with TRBD2 matching 11 bases. The V and J ends lost 0 bases and 6 bases, in that order; junction bases with no gene match: 6. Germline V CDR1 and CDR2: LGHDT, YNNKEL (reference sequence). There are 16 residues in the CDR3. CDR3 DNA sequence: TGTGCCAGCAGCCAAGACCTAGCGGGGGGCGGAAAGACCCAGTACTTC. Translation gives CASSQDLAGGGKTQYF.

The CDR3 protein is CASSPQGQGWMEETQYF. CDR3 sequence (DNA): TGTGCCAGCAGCCCCCAGGGACAGGGGTGGATGGAAGAGACCCAGTACTTC. V is TRBV7-9 and J is TRBJ2-5; 10 positions agree with TRBD1. Germline V gives CDR1 SEHNR, CDR2 FQNEAQ (reference sequence). The length of the CDR3 is 17 residues. With 5 bases clipped from V and 3 bases from J, the junction kept 12 bases outside the gene matches. Full variable domain (remainder filled in from reference TRBV7-9 and TRBJ2-5): DTGVSQNPRHKITKRGQNVTFRCDPISEHNRLYWYRQTLGQGPEFLTYFQNEAQLEKSRLLSDRFSAERPKGSFSTLEIQRTEQGDSAMYLCASSPQGQGWMEETQYFGPGTRLLVL.

The chain has TRBV19 and TRBJ1-5, with a tentative D call TRBD1 (5 bases). With 5 bases removed from V and 3 bases from J, the gap between germline ends came to 14 bases. CDR3 length: 15 amino acids. CDR1 is LNHDA, CDR2 SQIVND, per germline (reference sequence). The CDR3 DNA sequence: TGTGCCAGTAGTGGCTTTCAGGGTAACAATCAGCCCCAGCATTTT. Translating it yields CASSGFQGNNQPQHF. The complete variable domain, with remaining parts taken from reference TRBV19 and TRBJ1-5, reads DGGITQSPKYLFRKEGQNVTLSCEQNLNHDAMYWYRQDPGQGLRLIYYSQIVNDFQKGDIAEGYSVSREKKESFPLTVTSAQKNPTAFYLCASSGFQGNNQPQHFGDGTRLSIL.

On this clone: The sample holds other DNA sequences that translate to the same CDR3. The chain is built from TRBV10-2 and TRBJ1-2; TRBD1 is a possible D gene (5 bases). Between the trimmed V and J ends, which lost 0 bases and 4 bases, there was a span of 9 bases. Germline V gene lookup returns CDR1 WSHSY and CDR2 SAAADI. CDR3 length equals 14 residues. CDR3: CASSESIGGYGYTF. The CDR3 coding sequence is TGCGCCAGCAGTGAGTCGATCGGGGGCTATGGCTACACCTTC.

In its sample, this clone was seen once. The rearrangement uses TRBV6-5 and TRBJ1-5, with D possibly TRBD1 on 5 matching bases. Trimming removed 2 bases from V and 4 bases from J, with 6 bases in between. Germline-derived CDR1 and CDR2 are MNHEY and SVGAGI. The CDR3 is made up of 13 amino acids. The CDR3 DNA reads as TGTGCCAGCAGTTACCAGGGAAATCAGCCCCAGCATTTT. It yields the protein CASSYQGNQPQHF.

J is TRBJ1-4 and V is TRBV11-2; D perhaps matches TRBD1 (6 bases). CDR3 length: 15 amino acids. In germline, CDR1 is SGHAT, CDR2 FQNNGV. The ends were cut back, 5 bases at V and 7 bases at J, with 17 bases in the middle. CDR3: CASSPTGGPSEKLFF. The CDR3 DNA reads as TGTGCCAGCAGCCCTACCGGGGGGCCCAGTGAAAAACTGTTTTTT.

The chain has TRBV6-5 and TRBJ1-5, with D perhaps matching TRBD1 (5 bases). Trimming took off 7 bases at V and 6 bases at J, with 13 bases between the two ends. The germline V gene has CDR1 MNHEY and CDR2 SVGAGI. This CDR3 is 13 amino acids long. DNA of the CDR3: TGTGCCAGCACGTCAGGGCGGGGTCAGCCCCAGCATTTT. Translating gives CASTSGRGQPQHF.

The chain carries TRBV7-9 and TRBJ2-5; no clear D. This CDR3 is 13 amino acids long. Germline CDR1 and CDR2: SEHNR and FQNEAQ (reference sequence). V was cut by 7 bases and J by 5 bases, with 14 bases left in between. For the CDR3, the DNA is TGTGCCAGCAACTCTCCCCTTCGGGAGACCCAGTACTTC. The encoded protein is CASNSPLRETQYF.

This clone was picked up one time. Other nucleotide sequences from this sample produce the same CDR3. The J gene is TRBJ1-1, the V gene TRBV19; tentatively, D is TRBD1 (5 bases). The CDR3 has 12 amino acids. V shed 7 bases and J shed 5 bases, with 11 bases lying between them. The germline V gene encodes CDR1 LNHDA and CDR2 SQIVND (reference sequence). CDR3 region: CASTVGGTEAFF. The CDR3 bases are TGTGCCAGTACGGTGGGGGGAACTGAAGCTTTCTTT.

CDR3 DNA: TGTGCCAGCTCACCACTCAGGGGCACAGATACGCAGTATTTT. This translates into CASSPLRGTDTQYF. The chain links TRBV18 to TRBJ2-3; D may be TRBD1 (5 bases). Germline loops: CDR1 KGHSH, CDR2 LQKENI. Trimming stripped 1 base from V and 1 base from J, with 6 bases between. The CDR3 has 14 residues.

This sequence joins TRBV3-1 (or the pseudogene TRBV3-2) and TRBJ2-7, with TRBD1 matching 9 bases. CDR1 is LGHDT and CDR2 is YNNKEL in the germline V gene (reference sequence). CDR3 length: 14 amino acids. V was pared by 4 bases and J by 3 bases, with 4 bases of the junction left unmatched. CDR3 sequence (DNA): TGTGCCAGCAGCCCCCGGGACAGGGACTACGAGCAGTACTTC. Translated: CASSPRDRDYEQYF.

The chain couples TRBV23-1 to TRBJ2-1, with 7 bases matching TRBD2. TRBV23-1 counts as an open reading frame of uncertain function. This CDR3 has 19 amino acids. Trimming at V came to 6 bases and at J to 3 bases, leaving 20 bases not matched to a gene. The CDR3: CASRPLSGSRRGDYNEQFF. As DNA, the CDR3 is TGCGCCAGCAGACCCCTTAGCGGGTCCCGTCGGGGGGACTACAATGAGCAGTTCTTC.

This clone was seen a handful of times. The CDR3 is CASSEGQSSSYEQYF. The DNA for the CDR3 is TGTGCCAGCAGTGAAGGACAGTCGAGCTCCTACGAGCAGTACTTC. The chain joins TRBV2 to TRBJ2-7, with D possibly being TRBD1 (5 bases). The ends were cut back, 1 base at V and 0 bases at J, with 10 bases in the middle. Germline V gene lookup returns CDR1 SNHLY and CDR2 FYNNEI. The CDR3 length is 15 residues.

This chain connects TRBV6-6 to TRBJ1-1; 7 nucleotides match TRBD1. The CDR3 extends over 16 amino acids. Trimming took 2 bases from V and 7 from J; bases not matched to a gene: 13. CDR1 and CDR2 from the germline V gene are MNHNY and SVGAGI (reference sequence). This CDR3 is CASSYDGAQGVYEAFF. Here the CDR3 DNA reads TGTGCCAGCAGTTACGATGGAGCCCAGGGGGTATATGAAGCTTTCTTT.

The rearrangement links TRBV9 to TRBJ1-2, with D perhaps matching TRBD1 (6 bases). Germline assignment: CDR1 SGDLS and CDR2 YYNGEE. V lost 0 bases and J 4 bases, leaving 13 bases between the germline ends. The CDR3 runs to 15 residues. In nucleotides, the CDR3 is TGTGCCAGCAGCGTAGATGGGGGAGGGGGCTATGGCTACACCTTC. This translates into CASSVDGGGGYGYTF.

In this sample, this clone turned up once. In nucleotides, the CDR3 is TGTGCCAGCAGCTTAGAGGGACTAGCCAGCACAGATACGCAGTATTTT. As protein: CASSLEGLASTDTQYF. The chain has TRBV7-9 and TRBJ2-3, with TRBD2 matching over 9 bases. The V gene end was trimmed by 1 base and the J gene end by 0 bases; junction bases not matched to a gene: 2. The CDR3 has 16 amino acids. Germline CDR1 is SEHNR and CDR2 is FQNEAQ (reference sequence).

The CDR3 region has the DNA TGTGCCAGCAGTGAAAGCGGGGGGGCCACCGGGGAGCTGTTTTTT. It is translated as CASSESGGATGELFF. This sequence joins TRBV6-4 and TRBJ2-2; 10 nucleotides line up with TRBD2. In germline, CDR1 is MRHNA, CDR2 SNTAGT. The junction had 2 bases not matched to a gene; V was cut back by 3 bases and J by 4 bases. This CDR3 contains 15 residues.

The rearrangement joins TRBV5-1 to TRBJ1-1; D unresolved. The CDR3 sequence is 14 residues long. The V gene lost 0 bases and the J gene lost 11 bases, with 17 bases spanning the gap. The germline V gene has CDR1 SGHRS and CDR2 YFSETQ. The CDR3 here is CASSLAPQVDQAFF. CDR3 coding DNA: TGCGCCAGCAGCTTGGCCCCTCAGGTCGATCAGGCTTTCTTT.

This clone was seen more than once but under ten times. V usage is TRBV5-4 and J usage is TRBJ1-5, with 7 positions matching TRBD1. CDR3 size: 15 residues. The germline CDR1 and CDR2 sequences are SGHNT and YYREEE (reference sequence). The V segment lost 4 bases and the J segment 2 bases; nucleotides outside the gene matches: 6. This chain's CDR3 is CASSPDRVGNQPQHF. CDR3 in DNA: TGTGCCAGCAGCCCAGACAGGGTTGGCAATCAGCCCCAGCATTTT.

This clone was picked up one time. The gene calls are TRBV3-1 (or the pseudogene TRBV3-2) and TRBJ1-1; weak D call: TRBD1 (5 bases). Germline CDR1 reads LGHDT; CDR2 reads YNNKEL (reference sequence). V lost 6 bases and J lost 0, with 14 bases in between. The CDR3 totals 15 residues. The CDR3 loop is CASRDDSGMNTEAFF. The CDR3 nucleotides are TGTGCCAGCAGAGACGACAGCGGGATGAACACTGAAGCTTTCTTT.

J is TRBJ1-4 and V is TRBV6-1, with D unresolved. Germline V gives CDR1 MNHNS, CDR2 SASEGT. The CDR3 spans 15 residues. V was shortened by 2 bases and J by 0 bases, with 7 bases between the two germline ends. CDR3 coding DNA: TGTGCCAGCAGTGAATTACGAGCAACTAATGAAAAACTGTTTTTT. Protein: CASSELRATNEKLFF.

J is TRBJ2-5 and V is TRBV7-9; possibly TRBD1 for D (6 bases). The V and J ends lost 5 bases and 2 bases respectively, with 12 bases between them. The length of the CDR3 is 14 residues. Per the germline V gene, CDR1 is SEHNR and CDR2 is FQNEAQ (reference sequence). The CDR3 sequence: CASSRLGAQETQYF. CDR3 in DNA: TGTGCCAGCAGCCGATTGGGGGCTCAAGAGACCCAGTACTTC.

This clone was picked up one time. The rearrangement uses TRBV29-1 and TRBJ1-1; TRBD1 matches at 8 bases. Germline CDR1 SQVTM, CDR2 ANQGSEA. The ends lost 4 bases at V and 5 bases at J; junction bases unmatched: 6. This CDR3 region has 13 residues. This chain's CDR3 is CSVGTGIGTEAFF. In DNA, the CDR3 is TGCAGCGTTGGGACAGGGATCGGAACTGAAGCTTTCTTT. Full variable domain (remainder filled in from reference TRBV29-1 and TRBJ1-1): SAVISQKPSRDICQRGTSLTIQCQVDSQVTMMFWYRQQPGQSLTLIATANQGSEATYESGFVIDKFPISRPNLTFSTLTVSNMSPEDSSIYLCSVGTGIGTEAFFGQGTRLTVV.

This CDR3 is CAISPTVATNEKLFF. DNA of the CDR3: TGTGCCATCAGCCCTACTGTCGCAACTAATGAAAAACTGTTTTTT. The chain uses TRBV10-3 and TRBJ1-4; D gene unclear. V was cut by 6 bases and J by 0 bases, with 11 bases left in between. CDR1 ENHRY and CDR2 SYGVKD come from the germline V gene. The CDR3 runs 15 residues.

J is TRBJ1-2 and V is TRBV18; 8 positions agree with TRBD1. Germline assignment: CDR1 KGHSH and CDR2 LQKENI. Trimming cost V 0 bases and J 3 bases; bases outside gene matches: 3. The CDR3 extends over 15 amino acids. CDR3 sequence reads: CASSPPSDRDYGYTF. CDR3 nucleotide sequence: TGTGCCAGCTCACCACCCTCGGACAGGGACTATGGCTACACCTTC.

V gene TRBV19 combines with J gene TRBJ2-5; maybe TRBD1 (5 bases). Looked up from germline, CDR1 is LNHDA and CDR2 is SQIVND (reference sequence). CDR3 length: 13 amino acids. Trimming left V 2 bases short and J 5 bases short, with 9 bases between. The CDR3 is CASSIRPGETQYF. In DNA form, the CDR3 reads TGTGCCAGTAGTATAAGGCCAGGGGAGACCCAGTACTTC.